The text below deals with one T cell receptor beta chain. Its antigen has not been determined. Per-base quality was not reported, and no clone a single base away is much larger than it. The germline ends are 14 bases apart after V is trimmed by 4 bases and J by 4 bases. Per the germline V gene, SQVTM is the CDR1 and ANQGSEA is the CDR2. The CDR3 runs 15 residues from the cysteine to the phenylalanine. The DNA shown is the 45-base CDR3, in frame from base 1. The record originates from a study of blood T cells in healthy people across ages (dated by TCRdb to 2015 to 2017). Looking at the study overall: Template switching captured roughly one uniquely barcoded TCR beta cDNA molecule per two T cells in model experiments. Age-related changes in TCR beta repertoire diversity were measured in the study by deep sequencing normalized with unique cDNA molecular identifiers. Four age groups were formed from the donors: young (average around 15 years), middle-aged (approximately 39), aged (about 62) and long-lived (about 80). To avoid experimental bias, donors of different ages were distributed randomly across sequencing lanes. Using the same blood draw, the study looked at two additional independent replicas of 1 million unique cDNA reads for two donors, one aged 18 to 30 and the other aged 80 or older.

Library preparation used 5' RACE. Sequencer: Illumina HiSeq 2500. The second PCR ran for about 6 to 11 cycles and used a J-beta primer mix along with a sample-barcoded 5' primer. A unique molecular identifier was introduced onto each TCR beta cDNA molecule by a template-switch 5' adaptor carrying 12 random nucleotides. At least 3 million CDR3-containing paired-end reads were obtained from each sample. First-strand cDNA synthesis was performed from all RNA using the Mint cDNA synthesis kit, with priming by a TRBC-specific oligonucleotide. Following uracil-DNA glycosylase treatment, a first 18-cycle PCR with universal primers M1SS and BC2_uni_R was performed on all cDNA. The published analysis was carried out like this. For normalization, 1 million high-quality reads, each with a distinct molecular identifier, were randomly selected from each sample. Reads with shared molecular identifiers were discarded instead of being binned into consensus sequences. MiTCR, set to a Q25 quality threshold and the strictest error-elimination algorithm, was used for CDR3 identification, clonotype clustering and error correction. A nonparametric unseen species model using Euler transformation provided a lower-bound estimate of total TCR beta diversity. TCRdb itself trimmed the public reads at Q25 with fastp, ran MiXCR and retained productive beta chains. Every entry covers one CDR3 protein and lists the most common genes and DNA from its rows. These V and J calls are TCRdb output, not the study's own analysis. Within this sample are under 2,000,000 distinct CDR3 sequences, with about 49% of them counted one time only. The ten largest clones take up roughly 2% of the sample.

The paper's findings and limits, for the study overall: Conclusive comparison of naive and antigen-experienced compartments was prevented by the profiling of bulk unsorted PBMCs. Because the CMV infection status of the donors was unknown, age-related changes in expanded clonotypes may potentially have been confounded. There was a strong correlation between observed TCR beta diversity and the percentage of naive T cells measured by flow cytometry. As age increased, observed TCR beta diversity per million T cells dropped in a roughly linear way, and a significant reduction was already evident by age around 41. Estimates of total diversity based on one million sequenced T cells were regarded as lower bounds and as underestimates. Compared with the aged group, the long-lived group had more naive CD4+ T cells, fewer expanded clones and increased TCR diversity, suggesting age selection.

The roughly 38 donors, aged about 6 to 95 years, were systemically healthy Caucasian individuals from Russia. Each donor gave about 11 milliliters of peripheral blood, drawn into EDTA-treated Vacutainer tubes. Ficoll-Paque density-gradient centrifugation was used to isolate PBMCs, with at least 6.5 million obtained per sample. Total RNA was extracted from PBMCs with Trizol reagent, with at least 5.5 micrograms obtained per sample. The percentages of naive CD45RAhigh/CD27high T cells were determined by flow cytometry on a PBMC aliquot from every donor. The sequence is built from TRBV29-1 and TRBJ2-6; the D gene cannot be named for sure. This TCR was sampled from a woman between 35 and 50 years old in good health. Sequencing was performed on blood. The CDR3 corresponds to CSVGLGTKGANVLTF. The nucleotides read TGCAGCGTTGGCCTGGGCACTAAGGGGGCCAACGTCCTGACTTTC.